This TCR beta chain emerged from a study of shared clonotypes between healthy human individuals. Trimming stripped 4 bases from V and 7 bases from J, with 10 bases between. CDR1 and CDR2 from the germline V gene are SQVTM and ANQGSEA. CDR3 length equals 11 residues. At a deep level, the assay was run. Every unsorted PBMC PCR replicate was loaded with 300 to 350 ng DNA, approximately 29,000 T cell genomes. Authors' processing steps: Filtering differed because ImmunoSEQ produced junction-only sequences that carried no quality scores. Some clones are missing from TCRdb's copy, which holds only in-frame ones; the method was immunoSEQ multiplex PCR. V and J calls and clone size are copied from that table; D and trimming were computed from the DNA. The sample has 100,000 or so clones; around half are singletons. For this clone: A much more abundant neighbour one base away suggests this may be a read error.

Healthy and HIV-negative, the adult donors had no recent acute infections or vaccinations. The TCR comes from a woman between 40 and 50 years old in good health. Some clones in this sample may be carry-over from other donors' samples. The sequenced material came from PBMCs. The chain links TRBV29-1 to TRBJ1-2; maybe TRBD1 (6 bases). DNA of the CDR3: TGCAGCGTTGGGGGGGCGCCTGGCTACACCTTC. The encoded protein is CSVGGAPGYTF.